The present entry profiles one TCR beta chain with its context. The antigen is not known. This record belongs to a study of shared clonotypes between healthy human individuals. Findings of the study overall: In a few donors, roughly 5.2% of naive CD4 clonotypes appeared in common. Clonotypes shared by all four sorted-subset donors had higher generation probabilities than non-shared clonotypes.

CD4+ cells yielded CD45RA+ naive and CD45RA-negative memory subsets. Clones were read by immunoSEQ multiplex PCR, and TCRdb kept only the in-frame ones, dropping some. The sample carries more than 1 million clones, 78% recorded once. The sequenced sample was memory CD4+ T cells from PBMCs. Subset given: CD45RA-negative fraction. The origin of this receptor is a man younger than 35 in good health. Some clones in this sample may be carry-over from other donors' samples.

For the CDR3, the DNA is TGTGCCAGCAGCGCGACTAGCGGGAGGCCCGGGGAGCTGTTTTTT. Translating gives CASSATSGRPGELFF. The chain couples TRBV4-2 to TRBJ2-2; the match to TRBD2 covers 13 bases. V dropped 5 bases and J dropped 6; count of bases not matched to a gene: 3. Looked up from germline, CDR1 is LGHNA and CDR2 is YNFKEQ. CDR3 length: 15 amino acids.